This T cell receptor (beta chain) originates from a study of blood T cell repertoires in COVID-19. The method was immunoSEQ multiplex PCR; TCRdb's version includes in-frame clones alone and lacks a portion of them. The sample holds some 150,000 clones, approximately 80% seen once. The CDR3 has 13 amino acids. V dropped 2 bases and J dropped 2 bases, with 7 bases sitting between them. Germline assignment: CDR1 LNHDA and CDR2 SQIVND (reference sequence). The sequencing sample was made of peripheral blood. The clonotype comes from a human donor in a cohort sampled during active COVID-19. The chain carries TRBV19 and TRBJ2-7; the D is unclear. The CDR3 nucleotides are TGTGCCAGTAGTATACAGAACACCTACGAGCAGTACTTC. Its protein product is CASSIQNTYEQYF.